This T cell receptor (beta chain) is from a study of CD8 T cells in Susac syndrome. The RNA input was 0.5 to 1 ug, and it was reverse transcribed with random hexamers. TCRdb analysed the immunoSEQ multiplex PCR reads with MiXCR anew, one entry per CDR3 protein. The table lists over 150,000 distinct CDR3 sequences, 80% to 95% of them singletons. Trimming removed 0 bases at V and 10 bases at J, with 7 bases between. Germline V gene data show CDR1 as KGHSY and CDR2 as FQNENV. CDR3 length: 13 amino acids. Sequencing was done on a sample of CD4+ T cells from PBMCs. The chain carries TRBV16 and TRBJ1-6, with D possibly matching TRBD1 (5 bases). The TCR was taken from a human donor with multiple sclerosis. CDR3 DNA: TGTGCCAGCAGCCAATCCGAGGGGTCACCCCTCCACTTT. It yields the protein CASSQSEGSPLHF. Complete variable domain (other parts from reference TRBV16 and TRBJ1-6): GEEVAQTPKHLVRGEGQKAKLYCAPIKGHSYVFWYQQVLKNEFKFLISFQNENVFDETGMPKERFSAKCLPNSPCSLEIQATKLEDSAVYFCASSQSEGSPLHFGNGTRLTVT.